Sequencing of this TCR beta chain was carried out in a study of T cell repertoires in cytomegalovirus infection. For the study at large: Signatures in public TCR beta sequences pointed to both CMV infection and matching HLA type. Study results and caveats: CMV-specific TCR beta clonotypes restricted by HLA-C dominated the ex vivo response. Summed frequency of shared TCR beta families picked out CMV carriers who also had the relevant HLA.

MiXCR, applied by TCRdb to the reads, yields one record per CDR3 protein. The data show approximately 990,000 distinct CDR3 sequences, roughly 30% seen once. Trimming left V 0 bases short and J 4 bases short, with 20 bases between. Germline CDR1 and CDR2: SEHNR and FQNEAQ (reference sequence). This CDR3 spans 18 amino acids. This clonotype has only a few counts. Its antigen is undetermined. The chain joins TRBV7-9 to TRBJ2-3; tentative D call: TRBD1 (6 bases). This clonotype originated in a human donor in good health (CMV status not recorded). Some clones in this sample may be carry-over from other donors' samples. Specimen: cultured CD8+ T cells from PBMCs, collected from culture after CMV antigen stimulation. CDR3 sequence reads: CASSLAIQGFGVSDTQYF. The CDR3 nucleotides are TGTGCCAGCAGCTTAGCGATACAGGGCTTCGGGGTCTCAGATACGCAGTATTTT.